What follows describes a single T cell receptor (beta chain). The antigen is undetermined. This CDR3 comprises 15 residues. CDR1 is SNHLY, CDR2 FYNNEI, per germline. V dropped 3 bases and J dropped 2 bases, with 10 bases sitting between them. The data derive from a study of Graves' ophthalmopathy and Graves' hyperthyroidism. Study-wide context: Specimen type is peripheral blood, obtained at initial diagnosis before any treatment.

Notes on the study in general: Detection in blood was also observed for most expanded thyroid clonotypes above 0.001 frequency.

Scientists amplified the TCR beta CDR3 regions from RNA transcripts. Investigators did first-round RT-PCR with HTBI primers, then second-round multiplex PCR. Each CDR3 protein gets one entry after TCRdb re-called the multiplex PCR reads with MiXCR. The data hold around 670,000 distinct CDR3 sequences, with around 40% observed a single time. Sequenced material: peripheral blood. The TCR sequence derives from an adult man with Graves' ophthalmopathy. The chain uses TRBV2 and TRBJ2-2; the D is unclear. The CDR3 coding sequence is TGTGCCAGCAGTGACACGAACCTAAACACCGGGGAGCTGTTTTTT. It yields the protein CASSDTNLNTGELFF.